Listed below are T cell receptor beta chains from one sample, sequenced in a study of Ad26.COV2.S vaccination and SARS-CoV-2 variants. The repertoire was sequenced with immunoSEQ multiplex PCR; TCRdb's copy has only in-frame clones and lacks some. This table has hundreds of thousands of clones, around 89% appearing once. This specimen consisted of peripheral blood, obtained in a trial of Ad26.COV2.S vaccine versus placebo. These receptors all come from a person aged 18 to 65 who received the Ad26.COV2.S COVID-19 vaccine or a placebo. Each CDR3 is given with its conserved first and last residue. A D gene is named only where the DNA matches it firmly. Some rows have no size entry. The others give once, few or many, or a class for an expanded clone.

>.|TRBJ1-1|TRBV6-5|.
CASGQGLKAFF
TGTGCCAGCGGGCAGGGCTTGAAAGCTTTCTTT
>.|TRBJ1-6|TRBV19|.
CASSPESSYNSPLHF
TGTGCCAGTAGTCCCGAGTCGTCCTATAATTCACCCCTCCACTTT
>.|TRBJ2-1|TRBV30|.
CAWTSYNEQFF
TGTGCCTGGACCTCCTACAATGAGCAGTTCTTC
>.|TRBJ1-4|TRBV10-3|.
CAISESDRNEKLFF
TGTGCCATCAGTGAATCCGACAGGAATGAAAAACTGTTTTTT
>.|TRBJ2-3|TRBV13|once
CASSLGQEGGPRDTQYF
TGTGCCAGCAGCTTAGGCCAGGAGGGGGGGCCCAGGGATACGCAGTATTTT
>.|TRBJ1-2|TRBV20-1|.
CSARDLKGYTF
TGCAGTGCTAGAGATCTCAAAGGCTACACCTTC
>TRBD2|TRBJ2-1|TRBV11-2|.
CASSPTSGSGNEQFF
TGTGCCAGCAGTCCGACTAGCGGGAGTGGGAATGAGCAGTTCTTC
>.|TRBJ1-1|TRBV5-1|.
CASSLGGGLNTEAFF
TGCGCCAGCAGCTTGGGTGGGGGGCTGAACACTGAAGCTTTCTTT
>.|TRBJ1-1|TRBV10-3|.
CAISESPDTEAFF
TGTGCCATCAGTGAGTCGCCAGACACTGAAGCTTTCTTT
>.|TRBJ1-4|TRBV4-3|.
CASSQDFSDGEKLFF
TGCGCCAGCAGCCAAGATTTCTCGGACGGTGAAAAACTGTTTTTT
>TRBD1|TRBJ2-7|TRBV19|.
CASSPMTGKSYEQYF
TGTGCCAGTAGTCCGATGACAGGGAAATCCTACGAGCAGTACTTC
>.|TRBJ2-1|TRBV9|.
CASSVGADYNEQFF
TGTGCCAGCAGCGTAGGGGCAGACTACAATGAGCAGTTCTTC
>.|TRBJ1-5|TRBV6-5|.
CASSMGFGGQPQHF
TGTGCCAGCAGTATGGGGTTTGGGGGTCAGCCCCAGCATTTT
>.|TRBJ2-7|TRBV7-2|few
CASSFGGSSYEQYF
TGTGCCAGCAGCTTTGGCGGAAGCTCCTACGAGCAGTACTTC
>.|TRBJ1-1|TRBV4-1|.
CASSQDTGAGTEAFF
TGCGCCAGCAGCCAAGATACCGGGGCCGGCACTGAAGCTTTCTTT
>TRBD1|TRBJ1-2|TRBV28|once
CASSLTGGANYGYTF
TGTGCCAGCAGCTTGACAGGGGGCGCTAACTATGGCTACACCTTC
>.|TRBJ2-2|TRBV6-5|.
CASSYRDRTGELFF
TGTGCCAGCAGTTACAGGGACCGGACCGGGGAGCTGTTTTTT